This TCR beta chain was captured in a study of blood T cells in healthy people across ages. The study, taken as a whole, reports: Roughly linear declines in TCR beta diversity per million T cells occurred with age.

The authors ran a second PCR of 7 to 11 cycles using a sample-barcoded 5' primer and a J-beta primer mix. Each cDNA molecule, via a template-switch adaptor with 12 random nucleotides, was tagged. TCRdb ran MiXCR on the 5' RACE reads and lists one entry per CDR3 protein. Found here are over a million distinct CDR3 sequences, approximately 39% of them singletons; the top ten hold about 4%. The CDR3 runs to 16 residues. V was clipped by 1 base and J by 5 bases; unmatched bases: 6. Germline-derived CDR1 and CDR2 are LGHNA and YSLEER. Researchers report isolating at least 6 million PBMCs per sample. In its sample, this clonotype was seen a few times. The antigen remains undetermined.

This sequence originates from a woman under 30 in good health. The V and J genes are TRBV4-3 and TRBJ2-1, with 9 bases that match TRBD2. The sample was blood. Here the CDR3 reads CASSQVIAGVDNEQFF. The DNA of the CDR3 is TGCGCCAGCAGCCAAGTCATAGCGGGAGTCGACAATGAGCAGTTCTTC.